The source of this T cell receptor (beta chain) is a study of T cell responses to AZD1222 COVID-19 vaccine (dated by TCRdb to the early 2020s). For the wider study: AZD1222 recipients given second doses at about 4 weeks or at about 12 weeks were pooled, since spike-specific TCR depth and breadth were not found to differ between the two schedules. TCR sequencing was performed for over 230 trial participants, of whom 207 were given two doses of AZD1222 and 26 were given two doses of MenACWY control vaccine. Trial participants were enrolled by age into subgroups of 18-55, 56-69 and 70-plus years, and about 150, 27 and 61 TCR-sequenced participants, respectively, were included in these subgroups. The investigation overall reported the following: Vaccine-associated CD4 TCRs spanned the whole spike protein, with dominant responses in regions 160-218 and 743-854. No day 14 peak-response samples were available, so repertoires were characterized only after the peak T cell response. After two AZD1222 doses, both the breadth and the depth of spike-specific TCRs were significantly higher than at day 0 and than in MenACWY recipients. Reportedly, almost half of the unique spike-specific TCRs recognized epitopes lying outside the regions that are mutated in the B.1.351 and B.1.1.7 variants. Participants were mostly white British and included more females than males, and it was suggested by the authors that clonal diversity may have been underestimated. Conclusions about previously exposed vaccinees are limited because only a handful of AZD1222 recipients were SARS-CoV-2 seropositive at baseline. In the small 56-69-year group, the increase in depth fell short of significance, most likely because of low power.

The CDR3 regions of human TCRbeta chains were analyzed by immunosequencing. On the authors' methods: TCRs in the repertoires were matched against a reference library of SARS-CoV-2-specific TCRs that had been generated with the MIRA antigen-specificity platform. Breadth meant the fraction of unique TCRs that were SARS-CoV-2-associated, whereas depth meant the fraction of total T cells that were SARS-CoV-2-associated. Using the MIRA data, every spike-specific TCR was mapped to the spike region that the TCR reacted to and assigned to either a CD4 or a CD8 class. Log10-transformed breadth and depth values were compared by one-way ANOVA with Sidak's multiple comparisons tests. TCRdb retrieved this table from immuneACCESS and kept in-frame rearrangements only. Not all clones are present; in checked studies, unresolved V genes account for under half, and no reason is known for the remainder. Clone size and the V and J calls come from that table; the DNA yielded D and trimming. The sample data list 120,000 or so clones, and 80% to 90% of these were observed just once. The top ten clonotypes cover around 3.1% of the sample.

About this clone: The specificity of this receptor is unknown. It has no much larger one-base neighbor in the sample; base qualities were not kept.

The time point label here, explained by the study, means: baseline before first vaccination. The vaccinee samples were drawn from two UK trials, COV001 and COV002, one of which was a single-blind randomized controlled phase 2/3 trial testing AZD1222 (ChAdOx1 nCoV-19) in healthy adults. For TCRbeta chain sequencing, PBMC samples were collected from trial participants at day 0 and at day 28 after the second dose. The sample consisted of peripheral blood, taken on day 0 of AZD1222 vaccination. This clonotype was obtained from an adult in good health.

The DNA sequence is given as TGTGCCAGCAGTCCCCGGATAGCGGGGAGCTCCTACAATGAGCAGTTCTTC. Its translation is CASSPRIAGSSYNEQFF. The rearranged chain carries TRBV27 and TRBJ2-1, and 8 bases in between align with TRBD2. The V end gives up 5 bases and the J end 0 bases, leaving 9 bases in the junction not matched to a gene. CDR1 and CDR2 are drawn from the germline V gene (reference sequence): MNHEY, SMNVEV. The CDR3 covers 17 residues, taking in both the cysteine and the phenylalanine. Only the CDR3 region is kept as DNA, spanning 51 bases read in frame from base 1.